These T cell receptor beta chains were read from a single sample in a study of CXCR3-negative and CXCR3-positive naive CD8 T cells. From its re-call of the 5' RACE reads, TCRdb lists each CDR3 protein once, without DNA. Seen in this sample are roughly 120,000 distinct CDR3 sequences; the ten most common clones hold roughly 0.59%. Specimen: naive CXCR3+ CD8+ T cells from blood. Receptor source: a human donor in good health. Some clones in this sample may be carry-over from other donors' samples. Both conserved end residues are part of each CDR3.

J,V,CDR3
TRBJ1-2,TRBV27,CASSLGQSYGYTF
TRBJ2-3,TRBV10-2,CASSDGEADTQYF
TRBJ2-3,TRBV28,CASSLRPTDTQYF
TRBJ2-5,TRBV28,CASSRQGDQETQYF
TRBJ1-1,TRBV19,CDSSPGLNTEAFF
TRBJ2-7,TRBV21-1,CASSKGLAGGYEQYF
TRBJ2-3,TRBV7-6,CASSLAGEGDTQYF
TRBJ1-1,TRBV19,CASTKYGGSLNTEAFF
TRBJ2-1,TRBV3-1,CASSPHPRSDEQFF
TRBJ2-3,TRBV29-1,CSVVLTGADTQYF
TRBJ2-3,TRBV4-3,CASSQEFRLPDTQYF